This T cell receptor beta chain derives from a study of CD8 T cells in Susac syndrome (dated 2019 in TCRdb). In terms of the full investigation: Repertoire sequencing was used to test whether CD8+ T cell activation and differentiation in Susac syndrome was antigen driven. The clonality of the CD8+ T cell repertoire was compared across about a dozen healthy donors, some 14 Susac syndrome patients and about 15 multiple sclerosis patients.

CDR1 is given as PRHDT and CDR2 as FYEKMQ, both from the germline V gene (reference sequence). The CDR3 sequence holds 14 residues, the cysteine and phenylalanine included. Just the 42-base CDR3 DNA is kept, in frame starting at base 1. RNA was extracted with the RNeasy kit and roughly 0.45 to 1 ug was reverse transcribed using random hexamers. The immunoSEQ multiplex PCR assay, covering 54 Vbeta and 13 Jbeta segments, was used to amplify TCR beta CDR3 regions. PCR amplification bias was corrected using a synthetic template baseline for primer optimization and computational correction. Per the source publication's procedure: Reads were assigned to V, D and J genes according to IMGT and analyzed in immunoSEQ Analyzer, with only productive sequences retained. Clonality was calculated as one minus the Shannon entropy normalized by log2 of the number of productive unique sequences. For each patient and control, public and private clones were evaluated within the 100 most prevalent clones. Clones were defined as Susac-specific when absent from the healthy and MS cohorts, from over a thousand published viral clones and from other ImmuneACCESS disease sequences. TCRdb redid the processing of the public reads, applying fastp at Q25 and MiXCR, and retained in-frame beta chains. Entries that share a CDR3 protein sequence are merged under the most common genes and DNA. TCRdb's processing, not the study's, gives the V and J calls here. This sample has around 280,000 distinct CDR3 sequences in its table, and 80% to 90% of those were observed once. Clones ranked in the top ten supply around 0.11% of the sample.

What the authors observed across the whole study: The number of individuals in the TCR sequencing and HLA analysis was acknowledged as relatively small.

Points on this clonotype: Its antigen is unknown. One junction end does not reproduce the germline sequence, and a read error may be involved.

Peripheral blood CD8+ and CD4+ T cells from healthy donors, Susac syndrome patients and multiple sclerosis patients were profiled using high-throughput TCR beta sequencing. The multiple sclerosis controls were treatment-naive patients who had stable or active relapsing-remitting disease and met the revised McDonald criteria. Bulk CD8+ and CD4+ T cells were purified by magnetic negative isolation, while CD8+ TEMRA cells were enriched using FACS. Blood was drawn into EDTA tubes, processed within 24 hours, and PBMCs were isolated by density gradient centrifugation. PBMCs destined for TCR sequencing were cryopreserved in liquid nitrogen and later thawed in a 37 °C water bath. Purity of sorted or isolated CD4+, CD8+ and CD8+ TEMRA cells was at least 90%.

This clonotype was sampled from a human donor with multiple sclerosis. The rearrangement joined TRBV13 to TRBJ2-1, with TRBD1 identical over 7 junction bases. Sequenced: CD8+ T cells from PBMCs. The sequenced DNA: TGTGCCAGCAGCTTACTAACAGGGGTAGGAGAGCAGTGCTTC. Its protein product is CASSLLTGVGEQCF. Where the CDR3 stops, the reference TRBV13 and TRBJ2-1 genes take over; the full variable domain is AAGVIQSPRHLIKEKRETATLKCYPIPRHDTVYWYQQGPGQDPQFLISFYEKMQSDKGSIPDRFSAQQFSDYHSELNMSSLELGDSALYFCASSLLTGVGEQCFGPGTRLTVL.